The clone carrying this T cell receptor (beta chain) was seen many times. Its antigen is as yet unknown. The DNA ends 3 residues before the CDR3 does, and the rest of the CDR3 is filled in from the germline J gene. The record originates from a study of T cell clonality in common variable immunodeficiency. Clones were sequenced by immunoSEQ multiplex PCR, and TCRdb holds only the in-frame ones, with some missing. There are about 47,000 clones in the sample, none observed a single time. Study observations and caveats: In common variable immunodeficiency, TCR beta chains reportedly carried fewer deletions and N-nucleotide insertions.

Trimming pared 3 bases from V and 4 bases from J, leaving 10 bases between. The CDR3 runs to 14 residues. CDR1 is SGHRS and CDR2 is YFSETQ in the germline V gene. This TCR was sampled from a person aged 18 to 69 in good health. Source material: peripheral blood mononuclear cells. The V and J genes are TRBV5-1 and TRBJ1-4, with D perhaps TRBD1 (6 bases). The CDR3 DNA, read in part, is TGCGCCAGCAGCTCGGACAGCAATAATGAAAAA. Translation: CASSSDSNNEK. The complete CDR3 protein is CASSSDSNNEKLFF. The full variable domain, its missing parts supplied by reference TRBV5-1 and TRBJ1-4, is KAGVTQTPRYLIKTRGQQVTLSCSPISGHRSVSWYQQTPGQGLQFLFEYFSETQRNKGNFPGRFSGRQFSNSRSEMNVSTLELGDSALYLCASSSDSNNEKLFFGSGTQLSVL.